This TCR beta chain was profiled in a study of blood T cell repertoires in COVID-19. This clone was detected a few times. Germline V gene data show CDR1 as SGHVS and CDR2 as FQNEAQ. V lost 1 base and J 7 bases, leaving 10 bases between the germline ends. The CDR3 loop spans 13 amino acids. Source study methods: By means of reference gene primer amplification, nucleated cell counts were estimated. TCRdb keeps only in-frame clones here, not all; method: immunoSEQ multiplex PCR. D and trimming come from the DNA, and the V and J calls and clone size come from that table. This table has about 72,000 clones, 82% appearing once.

This TCR derives from a human donor in a cohort sampled during active COVID-19. This chain connects TRBV7-8 to TRBJ1-1; D gene uncertain. Material for sequencing was peripheral blood. Here the CDR3 DNA reads TGTGCCAGCAGCTTAGTCCAGAGGAATGAAGCTTTCTTT. It codes for CASSLVQRNEAFF.